This TCR beta chain was recorded in a study of blood T cell repertoires in COVID-19. About the research overall: Acute and convalescent COVID-19 specimens originated in the United States, Italy and Spain. PBMCs, B-cell-depleted T cells, or T cells were the source of the cDNA or gDNA that made up the material.

Germline CDR1 reads SEHNR; CDR2 reads FQNEAQ (reference sequence). The CDR3 runs 13 residues. V was pared by 5 bases and J by 3 bases, with 8 bases between. Under the authors' procedure: For nucleated cells, counts were estimated from reference gene primer amplification. Method: immunoSEQ multiplex PCR; TCRdb's copy keeps in-frame clones and lacks some. That table furnishes V, J and clone size, whereas the DNA furnished D and trimming. This table has 210,000 or so clones, around nine tenths appearing once. The source of this sequence is a man aged 35 to 55 with acute or convalescent COVID-19. The sequenced sample consisted of peripheral blood. The V gene is TRBV7-9, the J gene TRBJ1-3; a possible D gene is TRBD1 (6 bases). This CDR3 is CASSKGVGNTIYF. The CDR3 nucleotides are TGTGCCAGCAGCAAGGGGGTTGGAAACACCATATATTTT.